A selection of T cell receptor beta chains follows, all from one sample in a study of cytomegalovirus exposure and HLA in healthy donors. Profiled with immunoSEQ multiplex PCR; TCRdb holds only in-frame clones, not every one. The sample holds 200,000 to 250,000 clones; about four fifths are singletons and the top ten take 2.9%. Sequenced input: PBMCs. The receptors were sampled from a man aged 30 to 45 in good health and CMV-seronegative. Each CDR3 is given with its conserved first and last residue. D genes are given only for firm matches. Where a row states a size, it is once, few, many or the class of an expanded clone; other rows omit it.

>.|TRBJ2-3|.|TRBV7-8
TGTGCCAGCAGCTTAGCATATGGTGGCGATACGCAGTATTTT
CASSLAYGGDTQYF
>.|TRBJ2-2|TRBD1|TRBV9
TGTGCCAGCAGCGACTACAGGGGGCAGAACACCGGGGAGCTGTTTTTT
CASSDYRGQNTGELFF
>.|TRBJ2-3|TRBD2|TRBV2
TGTGCCAGCAGTGAGCCGGGGGGTTTCACAGATACGCAGTATTTT
CASSEPGGFTDTQYF
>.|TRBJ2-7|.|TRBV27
TGTGCCAGCAGTTTAGGAGGGGCCCCCAACTCCTACGAGCAGTACTTC
CASSLGGAPNSYEQYF
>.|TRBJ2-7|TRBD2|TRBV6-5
TGTGCCAGCAGCCCTGGGAGCGGGGGGGCTTTCGAGCAGTACTTC
CASSPGSGGAFEQYF
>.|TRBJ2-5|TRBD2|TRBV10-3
TGTGCCATCAGTACCGCTAGCGGGGGGTCCCAAGAGACCCAGTACTTC
CAISTASGGSQETQYF
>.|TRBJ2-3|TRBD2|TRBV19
TGTGCCAGTGGGTCATGGCCGGGACTAGCGGGGCCAGATACGCAGTATTTT
CASGSWPGLAGPDTQYF
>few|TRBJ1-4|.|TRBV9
TGTGCCAGCAGCGAGGGTCCTTTTGGGGGGGCTGAAAAACTGTTTTTT
CASSEGPFGGAEKLFF
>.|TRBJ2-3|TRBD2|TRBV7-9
TGTGCCAGCAGCTTGCTAGCGGGGAAACATAGCACAGATACGCAGTATTTT
CASSLLAGKHSTDTQYF
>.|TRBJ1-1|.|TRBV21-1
TGTGCCAGCAGCAGACAGGGAAAAACCATGAACACTGAAGCTTTCTTT
CASSRQGKTMNTEAFF
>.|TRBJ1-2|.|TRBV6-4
TGTGCCAGCAGGATCGGGGAGGAGGGCTACACCTTC
CASRIGEEGYTF
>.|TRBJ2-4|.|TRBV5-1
TGCGCCAGCAGCTTGGGACAGAGACTAGCCAAAAACATTCAGTACTTC
CASSLGQRLAKNIQYF
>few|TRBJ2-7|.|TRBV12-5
TGTGCTAGTTACCCCCAGGGCGGACTACCGAGCGAGCAGTACTTC
CASYPQGGLPSEQYF
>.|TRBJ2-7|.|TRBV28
TGTGCCAGCAGCTTTGACACCCTGGCCTACGAGCAGTACTTC
CASSFDTLAYEQYF
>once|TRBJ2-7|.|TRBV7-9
TGTGCCAGCAGACCAGACAGTTCCTACGAGCAGTACTTC
CASRPDSSYEQYF
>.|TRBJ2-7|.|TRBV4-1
TGCGCCAGCAGCCAAGATCTAAGGGGATCCTACGAGCAGTACTTC
CASSQDLRGSYEQYF
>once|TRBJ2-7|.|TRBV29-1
TGCAGCGTTATCAGGGTGGACGAGCAGTACTTC
CSVIRVDEQYF
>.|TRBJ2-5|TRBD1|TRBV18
TGTGCCAGCTCACCAGCGACAGGGTCCCAAGAGACCCAGTACTTC
CASSPATGSQETQYF
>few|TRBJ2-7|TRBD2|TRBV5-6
TGTGCCAGCAGCTCACCCCCGGGACTAGGGACGTACGAGCAGTACTTC
CASSSPPGLGTYEQYF
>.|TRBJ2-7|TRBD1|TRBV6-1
TGTGCCAGCAGCTTCGACAGGGCATACGAGCGGTACTTC
CASSFDRAYERYF
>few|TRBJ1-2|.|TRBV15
TGTGCCACCAGCAGAGATCGCTCGGGAAACTATGGCTACACCTTC
CATSRDRSGNYGYTF
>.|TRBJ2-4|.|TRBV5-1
TGCGCCAGCAGCTTGGCCGGGGACATTCAGTACTTC
CASSLAGDIQYF
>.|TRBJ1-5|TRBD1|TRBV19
TGTGCCAGTAGTGAGGGGGCACAGGCCCCCTTCCAGCATTTT
CASSEGAQAPFQHF
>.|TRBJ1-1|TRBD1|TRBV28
TGTGCCAGCAGTTTCTACCGGGACAGGCCCACTGAAGCTTTCTTT
CASSFYRDRPTEAFF
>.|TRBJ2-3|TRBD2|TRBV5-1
TGCGCCAGCAACTTGGCGGGGGGAGCAGATACGCAGTATTTT
CASNLAGGADTQYF
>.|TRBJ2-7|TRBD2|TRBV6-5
TGTGCCAGCGGTGGGGGGGACTACGAGCAGTACTTC
CASGGGDYEQYF